This T cell receptor (beta chain) was profiled in a study of T cell responses to AZD1222 COVID-19 vaccine. Study-wide findings and caveats: Spike-specific TCR breadth rose after two AZD1222 doses, and depth rose as well. Baseline testing showed seropositivity in only six AZD1222 recipients. Donors were chiefly white British, with a greater number of females, and clonal diversity was perhaps underestimated. Researchers report vaccine-associated CD4 TCRs spanning spike, with dominance at 160-218 and 743-854.

As regards this clone: Its antigen is undetermined.

Profiled with immunoSEQ multiplex PCR; TCRdb holds only in-frame clones, not every one. The sample lists around 160,000 clones, roughly 80% occurring once. This CDR3 contains 15 residues. Trimming stripped 8 bases from V and 5 bases from J, with 19 bases between. Germline-derived CDR1 and CDR2 are MDHEN and SYDVKM. The sample here was peripheral blood, taken on day 0 of MenACWY control vaccination. The TCR comes from an adult in good health. The rearrangement uses TRBV28 and TRBJ2-1; weak D call: TRBD1 (5 bases). The CDR3 sequence: CASSPPVDSDNEQFF. As DNA, the CDR3 is TGTGCCAGCTCCCCCCCCGTTGACAGCGACAATGAGCAGTTCTTC.